These 30 T cell receptor beta chains originate from one sample sequenced in a study of blood T cell repertoires in COVID-19. The repertoire was sequenced with immunoSEQ multiplex PCR; TCRdb's copy has only in-frame clones and lacks some. Of over 85,000 clones listed, roughly 87% are singletons. The sequenced sample was peripheral blood. The source is a male donor with acute or convalescent COVID-19.

This rearrangement joins TRBV7-8 to TRBJ1-2; 12 positions match TRBD1. V was clipped by 0 bases and J by 7 bases; unmatched bases: 3. The germline CDR1 and CDR2 sequences are SGHVS and FQNEAQ. The CDR3 extends over 15 amino acids. This CDR3 reads CASSLAGQGAVGYTF. The CDR3, as DNA: TGTGCCAGCAGCTTAGCGGGACAGGGGGCGGTTGGCTACACCTTC.

V gene TRBV5-6 combines with J gene TRBJ1-1, with no clear D. V was cut by 5 bases and J by 1 base, with 12 bases left in between. The CDR3 covers 14 residues. In germline, CDR1 is SGHDT, CDR2 YYEEEE. DNA of the CDR3: TGTGCCAGCAGTCTCCCCGGGGAGAACACTGAAGCTTTCTTT. Its protein is CASSLPGENTEAFF.

This chain links TRBV5-6 with TRBJ2-2, with 9 bases matching TRBD1. This CDR3 region has 18 residues. With 4 bases clipped from V and 4 bases from J, the junction kept 14 bases outside the gene matches. Per germline, CDR1 SGHDT and CDR2 YYEEEE. Here the CDR3 DNA reads TGTGCCAGCAGCATCCCGAAGCCGGGACAGGGCAGCACCGGGGAGCTGTTTTTT. Amino acid sequence: CASSIPKPGQGSTGELFF. Complete variable domain (other parts from reference TRBV5-6 and TRBJ2-2): DAGVTQSPTHLIKTRGQQVTLRCSPKSGHDTVSWYQQALGQGPQFIFQYYEEEERQRGNFPDRFSGHQFPNYSSELNVNALLLGDSALYLCASSIPKPGQGSTGELFFGEGSRLTVL.

V and J are TRBV6-5 and TRBJ2-7; TRBD1 might be the D (5 bases). Germline CDR1 is MNHEY and CDR2 is SVGAGI. CDR3 size: 15 residues. V dropped 10 bases and J dropped 0 bases, with 19 bases sitting between them. The CDR3 loop reads CAIHSSDKPSYEQYF. Written as DNA, the CDR3 is TGTGCCATCCACTCTTCGGACAAACCCTCCTACGAGCAGTACTTC.

The chain has TRBV7-2 and TRBJ1-2, with 8 bases aligning to TRBD1. The J segment lost 8 bases and the V segment lost 4 bases, leaving 15 bases of the junction unmatched. CDR3 size: 16 residues. Germline V gene sequence: CDR1 SGHTA, CDR2 FQGNSA. The CDR3: CASSSPGQGGKWGYTF. CDR3 nucleotides: TGTGCCAGCAGCTCCCCCGGACAGGGAGGGAAGTGGGGCTACACCTTC.

The chain is built from TRBV6-5 and TRBJ2-2; the D gene is possibly TRBD2 (5 bases). V was clipped by 6 bases and J by 7 bases, with 15 bases between them. CDR3 size: 14 residues. Germline CDR1 reads MNHEY; CDR2 reads SVGAGI. The CDR3 region is CASRAEPGSGELFF. The CDR3 DNA follows: TGTGCCAGCAGGGCGGAGCCGGGGAGCGGGGAGCTGTTTTTT.

The chain recombines TRBV24-1 with TRBJ2-3, with a weak D call TRBD1 (6 bases). CDR1 and CDR2 from the germline V gene are KGHDR and SFDVKD. This CDR3 is built from 14 residues. V was clipped by 3 bases and J by 2 bases, with 8 bases between them. The DNA for the CDR3 is TGTGCCACCAGTGATAACAGGGTCACAGATACGCAGTATTTT. Protein product: CATSDNRVTDTQYF.

This rearrangement joins TRBV5-6 to TRBJ2-7, with D perhaps TRBD2 (5 bases). Germline CDR1 is SGHDT and CDR2 is YYEEEE. This CDR3 is 13 amino acids long. Trimming removed 3 bases at V and 0 bases at J, with 7 bases between. The CDR3 bases are TGTGCCAGCAGCTGGACTGCCTCCTACGAGCAGTACTTC. Translation gives CASSWTASYEQYF.

The J gene is TRBJ1-1, the V gene TRBV28; 7 bases map to TRBD1. This CDR3 is built from 14 residues. The J segment lost 8 bases and the V segment lost 2 bases, leaving 8 bases of the junction unmatched. Germline values: CDR1 MDHEN, CDR2 SYDVKM. Here the CDR3 reads CASSLRGGAGEAFF. In DNA, the CDR3 is TGTGCCAGCAGTTTAAGAGGGGGCGCCGGGGAAGCTTTCTTT.

The rearrangement links TRBV2 to TRBJ2-5, with 8 positions matching TRBD2. The CDR3 length is 15 residues. Germline-derived CDR1 and CDR2 are SNHLY and FYNNEI. V was clipped by 6 bases and J by 3 bases; unmatched bases: 9. The CDR3 bases are TGTGCCAGCAGAGACCCAAGCGGGGGAAAAGAGACCCAGTACTTC. It is translated as CASRDPSGGKETQYF. Complete variable domain (other parts from reference TRBV2 and TRBJ2-5): EPEVTQTPSHQVTQMGQEVILRCVPISNHLYFYWYRQILGQKVEFLVSFYNNEISEKSEIFDDQFSVERPDGSNFTLKIRSTKLEDSAMYFCASRDPSGGKETQYFGPGTRLLVL.

This chain joins TRBV30 and TRBJ1-6, with 7 bases that match TRBD1. This CDR3 is built from 14 residues. CDR1 and CDR2 (germline): GTSNPN, SVGIG (reference sequence). The V and J ends lost 8 bases and 7 bases, in that order; junction bases with no gene match: 11. The CDR3 is CAQQTGTENSPLHF. CDR3 nucleotide sequence: TGTGCCCAACAAACCGGGACAGAGAATTCACCCCTCCACTTT. Drawing the rest from reference TRBV30 and TRBJ1-6, the complete variable domain is SQTIHQWPATLVQPVGSPLSLECTVEGTSNPNLYWYRQAAGRGLQLLFYSVGIGQISSEVPQNLSASRPQDRQFILSSKKLLLSDSGFYLCAQQTGTENSPLHFGNGTRLTVT.

The genes are TRBV14 and TRBJ1-1, with TRBD1 matching 8 bases. This CDR3 contains 16 residues. Germline V gene sequence: CDR1 SGHDN, CDR2 FVKESK. Trimming at V came to 4 bases and at J to 2 bases, leaving 9 bases not matched to a gene. The DNA for the CDR3 is TGTGCCAGCAGCCCTATTGTTGACAGGGGAAACACTGAAGCTTTCTTT. As protein: CASSPIVDRGNTEAFF.

V usage is TRBV5-1 and J usage is TRBJ2-2; 9 bases align to TRBD1. Germline CDR1 reads SGHRS; CDR2 reads YFSETQ. V dropped 0 bases and J dropped 7; count of bases not matched to a gene: 4. CDR3 length equals 15 residues. CDR3 sequence (DNA): TGCGCCAGCAGCTTGGGACAGGGGGTCGTCGGGGAGCTGTTTTTT. It encodes CASSLGQGVVGELFF. The full variable domain, in which reference TRBV5-1 and TRBJ2-2 provide the parts outside the CDR3, is KAGVTQTPRYLIKTRGQQVTLSCSPISGHRSVSWYQQTPGQGLQFLFEYFSETQRNKGNFPGRFSGRQFSNSRSEMNVSTLELGDSALYLCASSLGQGVVGELFFGEGSRLTVL.

V usage is TRBV18 and J usage is TRBJ1-1, with 7 positions matching TRBD1. Trimming removed 3 bases from V and 3 bases from J; junction bases left unmatched: 4. Germline V lookup: CDR1 KGHSH, CDR2 LQKENI. The CDR3 length is 14 residues. The CDR3 DNA is TGTGCCAGCTCACCCCAGACAGGGTACACTGAAGCTTTCTTT. Its translation: CASSPQTGYTEAFF.

V gene TRBV15 combines with J gene TRBJ2-3, with TRBD1 as a possible D gene (6 bases). The CDR3 is 15 amino acids. Germline V lookup: CDR1 LNHNV, CDR2 YYDKDF (reference sequence). Trimming took 5 bases from V and 2 from J, leaving 14 bases between them. The CDR3 DNA reads TGTGCCACCAGCTCAAAGAGGGGGTTCACAGATACGCAGTATTTT. Translating gives CATSSKRGFTDTQYF.

This clone has a handful of counts. CDR3 loop: CASSLDGTGLEKLFF. The DNA for the CDR3 is TGCGCCAGCAGCTTGGATGGGACAGGGCTTGAAAAACTGTTTTTT. The chain combines TRBV5-1 with TRBJ1-4, with TRBD1 identical over 9 bases. The CDR3 has 15 amino acids. CDR1 is SGHRS and CDR2 is YFSETQ in the germline V gene. V shed 0 bases, J shed 7 bases, and the junction held 4 bases outside the gene matches.

This clone showed up just a few times. V and J are TRBV10-3 and TRBJ1-3, with D possibly being TRBD1 (6 bases). The length of the CDR3 is 16 residues. The V and J ends lost 1 base and 8 bases respectively, with 18 bases between them. Per the germline V gene, CDR1 is ENHRY and CDR2 is SYGVKD. The CDR3: CAISELTGTSVDTIYF. In DNA form, the CDR3 reads TGTGCCATCAGTGAGTTGACAGGCACTTCGGTTGACACCATATATTTT.

This clone appeared a few times. V usage is TRBV25-1 and J usage is TRBJ2-1, with 10 positions matching TRBD2. CDR3 length equals 15 residues. V shed 4 bases, J shed 8 bases, and the junction held 8 bases outside the gene matches. Looked up from germline, CDR1 is MGHDK and CDR2 is SYGVNS. In nucleotides, the CDR3 is TGTGCCAGCAGTGGGTTTAGCGGGGGGTGGGATGAGCAGTTCTTC. This encodes CASSGFSGGWDEQFF.

This clone was seen a handful of times. The chain combines TRBV2 with TRBJ2-1; 13 nucleotides align to TRBD2. With V trimmed by 6 bases and J by 4 bases, 12 bases remained unmatched. The germline CDR1 and CDR2 sequences are SNHLY and FYNNEI. This CDR3 region has 18 residues. The CDR3 spells CASSWTSGGAVGYNEQFF. CDR3 nucleotides: TGTGCCAGCAGCTGGACTAGCGGGGGAGCCGTGGGATACAATGAGCAGTTCTTC.

This sequence joins TRBV18 and TRBJ2-1; the D gene is possibly TRBD1 (5 bases). With 1 base removed from V and 12 bases from J, the gap between germline ends came to 7 bases. This CDR3 spans 11 amino acids. Germline CDR1 reads KGHSH; CDR2 reads LQKENI. The CDR3 sequence is CASSPRQGQFF. CDR3 nucleotides: TGTGCCAGCTCACCACGGCAGGGGCAGTTCTTC.

The chain has TRBV7-3 and TRBJ1-1; 7 bases agree with TRBD1. Germline V CDR1 and CDR2: SGHTA, FQGTGA. The ends lost 6 bases at V and 5 bases at J; junction bases unmatched: 6. The CDR3 spans 13 residues. The CDR3 reads CASRSQGDTEAFF. DNA of the CDR3: TGTGCCAGCAGGTCTCAGGGGGATACTGAAGCTTTCTTT. Combining the CDR3 with reference TRBV7-3 and TRBJ1-1 gives the whole variable domain GAGVSQTPSNKVTEKGKYVELRCDPISGHTALYWYRQSLGQGPEFLIYFQGTGAADDSGLPNDRFFAVRPEGSVSTLKIQRTERGDSAVYLCASRSQGDTEAFFGQGTRLTVV.

This chain joins TRBV7-9 and TRBJ1-1, with D uncertain. The V end was cut by 5 bases, the J end by 1 base, with 11 bases between. The length of the CDR3 is 14 residues. Germline CDR1 SEHNR, CDR2 FQNEAQ (reference sequence). For the CDR3, the DNA is TGTGCCAGCAGCGCCCCCACAGCGAACACTGAAGCTTTCTTT. It yields the protein CASSAPTANTEAFF.

This chain uses TRBV6-1 with TRBJ1-3; D is perhaps TRBD1 (5 bases). Germline CDR1 and CDR2: MNHNS and SASEGT. CDR3 length: 15 residues. Deletions cut 6 bases from V and 0 bases from J, with 12 bases between. The CDR3 DNA follows: TGTGCCAGCAGCTCCCGGGGACTCTCTGGAAACACCATATATTTT. Translated, it gives CASSSRGLSGNTIYF.

V usage is TRBV10-3 and J usage is TRBJ1-1; D is perhaps TRBD1 (5 bases). This CDR3 is 12 amino acids long. Germline loops: CDR1 ENHRY, CDR2 SYGVKD. Trimming took off 11 bases at V and 2 bases at J, with 12 bases between the two ends. The CDR3 reads CASTGQNTEAFF. The CDR3 coding sequence is TGTGCCTCAACCGGACAAAACACTGAAGCTTTCTTT.

V usage is TRBV5-4 and J usage is TRBJ2-3; D uncertain. From germline, CDR1 is SGHNT and CDR2 YYREEE (reference sequence). V shed 4 bases and J shed 2 bases, with 5 bases lying between them. The CDR3 length is 12 residues. CDR3 protein: CASSIYTDTQYF. The CDR3, as DNA: TGTGCCAGCAGCATATACACAGATACGCAGTATTTT.

The CDR3 nucleotides read TGCGCCAGCAGCTTGAAAGGGACAGGGGTTCAAGCTTTCTTT. It is translated as CASSLKGTGVQAFF. V gene TRBV5-1 combines with J gene TRBJ1-1; 10 nucleotides align to TRBD1. With V trimmed by 1 base and J by 9 bases, 6 bases remained unmatched. From germline, CDR1 is SGHRS and CDR2 YFSETQ. CDR3 size: 14 residues.

This clone has more than one count but fewer than ten. The chain is built from TRBV30 and TRBJ1-1; 8 bases map to TRBD1. Germline CDR1 is GTSNPN and CDR2 is SVGIG (reference sequence). V was pared by 5 bases and J by 1 base, with 6 bases of the junction left unmatched. There are 14 residues in the CDR3. CDR3 residues: CAWDSGQANTEAFF. CDR3 in DNA: TGTGCCTGGGACTCGGGACAGGCGAACACTGAAGCTTTCTTT.

The sample holds one count of this clone. The CDR3 region is CAISDGSSANTGELFF. CDR3 coding DNA: TGTGCCATCAGTGATGGGTCGAGCGCGAACACCGGGGAGCTGTTTTTT. This chain connects TRBV10-3 to TRBJ2-2; no reliable D call. The V gene's germline CDR1 is ENHRY and CDR2 SYGVKD. The CDR3 is made up of 16 amino acids. Deletions cut 3 bases from V and 0 bases from J, with 11 bases between.

The chain combines TRBV7-8 with TRBJ2-7; a weak D match, TRBD2 (6 bases). Trimming took off 5 bases at V and 0 bases at J, with 11 bases between the two ends. CDR1 is SGHVS, CDR2 FQNEAQ, per germline. This CDR3 is built from 14 residues. The CDR3 reads CASSRGGNSYEQYF. CDR3 in DNA: TGTGCCAGCAGCCGCGGAGGGAACTCCTACGAGCAGTACTTC.

V is TRBV10-3 and J is TRBJ2-7, with D tentatively TRBD2 (6 bases). V dropped 4 bases and J dropped 7 bases, with 8 bases sitting between them. This CDR3 is 11 amino acids long. Germline loops: CDR1 ENHRY, CDR2 SYGVKD. The CDR3: CAISGREEQYF. The DNA of the CDR3 is TGTGCCATCAGTGGGAGGGAAGAGCAGTACTTC.